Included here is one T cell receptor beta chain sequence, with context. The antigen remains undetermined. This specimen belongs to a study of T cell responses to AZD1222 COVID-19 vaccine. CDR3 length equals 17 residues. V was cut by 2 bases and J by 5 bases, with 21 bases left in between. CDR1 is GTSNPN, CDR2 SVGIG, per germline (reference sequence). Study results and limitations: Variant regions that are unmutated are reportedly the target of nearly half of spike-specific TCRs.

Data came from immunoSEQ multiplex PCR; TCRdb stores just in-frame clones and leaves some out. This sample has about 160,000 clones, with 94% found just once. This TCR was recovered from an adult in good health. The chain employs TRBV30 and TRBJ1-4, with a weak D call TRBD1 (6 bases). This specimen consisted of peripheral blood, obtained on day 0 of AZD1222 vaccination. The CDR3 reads CAWSKGLGTPKNEKLFF. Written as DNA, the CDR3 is TGTGCCTGGAGTAAAGGGCTCGGGACACCTAAGAATGAAAAACTGTTTTTT.